The entry below gives a single T cell receptor beta chain sequence along with its context. TRB amplification used approximately 250 ng of peripheral blood genomic DNA. Multiplex touch-down PCR amplified TRB using TRB-A and TRB-B pools in one tube. Using the multiplex PCR reads, TCRdb records one entry per CDR3 protein without DNA. Here the sample table reports over 4,500 distinct CDR3 sequences. The CDR3 contains 16 residues. CDR1 KGHSH and CDR2 LQKENI come from the germline V gene. The data belong to a study of T cell clusters in autoimmune cytopenias. Overall study context: TRB sequencing had a median about 50,000 reads and approximately 2,400 distinct clonotypes per sample.

The same data also contributed to another study, on T cell repertoires in aging, cancer and after chemotherapy. That investigation notes: Six age groups, ranging from 30 or younger to 70 or older, included the donors.

The sample was peripheral blood. The TCR originated in a human donor in good health. The chain uses TRBV18 and TRBJ2-2; TCRdb returns TRBD1, unconfirmable since there is no DNA. This CDR3 is CASSPRDGAVTGELFF.